This TCR beta chain was captured in a study of shared clonotypes between healthy human individuals. Study-wide results and caveats: Deeper or shallower sequencing was expected to change how clonotypes are shared among donors.

This CDR3 has 16 amino acids. Germline values: CDR1 SGHDT, CDR2 YYEEEE. V was clipped by 1 base and J by 10 bases; unmatched bases: 10. Terminally differentiated effector memory CD45RA+ cells were excluded by CCR7 positive selection of CD45RO-negative cells. This table comes from immunoSEQ multiplex PCR, and its TCRdb copy is limited to in-frame clones, with some not included. The table shows some 2,000,000 clones, with approximately 95% occurring only once. A remark on this clone: Its antigen is not identified.

The chain employs TRBV5-6 and TRBJ1-6, with TRBD1 identical over 8 bases. This receptor was obtained from a man aged 18 to 29 in good health. What was sequenced was naive CD8+ T cells sorted from blood. The chain's CDR3 is CASSLSGWTGPSPLHF. The CDR3 coding sequence is TGTGCCAGCAGCTTGAGCGGCTGGACAGGGCCCTCACCCCTCCACTTT. Full variable domain (remainder filled in from reference TRBV5-6 and TRBJ1-6): DAGVTQSPTHLIKTRGQQVTLRCSPKSGHDTVSWYQQALGQGPQFIFQYYEEEERQRGNFPDRFSGHQFPNYSSELNVNALLLGDSALYLCASSLSGWTGPSPLHFGNGTRLTVT.